Described below is a single T cell receptor (beta chain) sequence and its context. V was cut by 3 bases and J by 8 bases, with 16 bases left in between. The CDR3 consists of 14 residues. CDR1 and CDR2 from the germline V gene are SGHAT and FQNNGV. The data were obtained in a study of cytomegalovirus exposure and HLA in healthy donors. Vbeta (60) and Jbeta (13) primers were used in the PCR. Sequencing used immunoSEQ multiplex PCR; TCRdb keeps in-frame clones, though not all of them. The sample includes about 180,000 clones, roughly 78% of them seen just once. The chain recombines TRBV11-2 with TRBJ1-2; no reliable D call. The sample taken for sequencing was PBMCs. This TCR derives from a woman aged 45-65 years in good health and CMV-seropositive. The CDR3 protein is CASSFSGGGWGYTF. The CDR3 coding sequence is TGTGCCAGCAGCTTTTCGGGAGGAGGATGGGGCTACACCTTC. The full variable domain, in which reference TRBV11-2 and TRBJ1-2 provide the parts outside the CDR3, is EAGVAQSPRYKIIEKRQSVAFWCNPISGHATLYWYQQILGQGPKLLIQFQNNGVVDDSQLPKDRFSAERLKGVDSTLKIQPAKLEDSAVYLCASSFSGGGWGYTFGSGTRLTVV.